A selection of T cell receptor beta chains follows, all from one sample in a study of T cells in Graves' hyperthyroidism and ophthalmopathy. TCRdb fed the multiplex PCR reads into MiXCR, producing one record per CDR3 protein. The table lists under 450,000 distinct CDR3 sequences, roughly 14% of them singletons. The sequenced sample was blood. The receptors shown here come from a woman aged 18-29 years with Graves' hyperthyroidism. CDR3s include the opening cysteine and the closing phenylalanine or tryptophan. A D gene is named only where the DNA matches it firmly. Clone size appears in some rows only: once, few, many, or a class for an expanded clone.

v_call	d_call	clone_size	j_call	cdr3_nt	cdr3_aa
TRBV7-3	-	many	TRBJ1-1	TGTGCCAGCAGCTTTCCTCTGCGATCTGAAGCTTTCTTT	CASSFPLRSEAFF
TRBV7-9	-	few	TRBJ2-5	TGTGCCAGCAGCTTTTCGGCACCGCCCCAAGAGACCCAGTACTTC	CASSFSAPPQETQYF
TRBV10-1	-	few	TRBJ2-7	TGCGCCAGCAGTGAGGTAACGGGGTACGAGCAGTACTTC	CASSEVTGYEQYF
TRBV20-1	-	few	TRBJ2-4	TGCAGTGCTAGAGGGCGGACAGAAACAAACATTCAGTACTTC	CSARGRTETNIQYF
TRBV19	-	-	TRBJ2-7	TGTGCCAGTAGTAAGGACGCAGACTCCTACGAGCAGTACTTC	CASSKDADSYEQYF
TRBV4-1	TRBD1	few	TRBJ2-1	TGCGCCAGCAGCCAGGCTCTAGTGGACAGGGATCAAAATGAGCAGTTCTTC	CASSQALVDRDQNEQFF
TRBV6-1	-	-	TRBJ1-5	TGTGCCAGCAGGAATCTCCGGGACACCGTCCAGCCCCAGCATTTT	CASRNLRDTVQPQHF
TRBV6-1	-	-	TRBJ1-2	TGTGCCACCAGACTAACAGAAAGCTATGGCTACACCTTC	CATRLTESYGYTF
TRBV6-1	TRBD2	many	TRBJ2-1	TGTGCCAGCAGCCTTCCCGGGCGGGGGTCTCATATCTACAATGAGCAGTTCTTC	CASSLPGRGSHIYNEQFF
TRBV7-2	-	many	TRBJ2-7	TGTGCCAGCAGCCTCGGGGGCGGTGGGCTGAACTACGAGCAGTACTTC	CASSLGGGGLNYEQYF
TRBV12-3/TRBV12-4	-	many	TRBJ2-5	TGTGCCAGCAGTACCGCTAGTGGAGAGACCCAGTACTTC	CASSTASGETQYF
TRBV7-9	-	many	TRBJ1-1	TGTGCCATCCCTGGGGGGGTAGGCACTGAAGCTTTCTTT	CAIPGGVGTEAFF
TRBV27	-	many	TRBJ1-1	TGTGCCAGCAGTCGGCGGGAGAGGAACACTGAAGCTTTCTTT	CASSRRERNTEAFF
TRBV10-3	-	-	TRBJ1-2	TGTGCCATCAGTGGGGGAGACGGTGGCTACACCTTC	CAISGGDGGYTF
TRBV7-3	-	-	TRBJ2-1	TGTGCCAGCAGCTTATATCCCACAACTCAGCGGTTCTTC	CASSLYPTTQRFF
TRBV5-6	-	-	TRBJ1-6	TGTGCCAGCAGCGACAGAGCAATATTGGATTCACCCCTCCACTTT	CASSDRAILDSPLHF
TRBV5-1	TRBD2	-	TRBJ2-1	TGCGCCAGCAGCCCGGGACTATCTCGGGACGATGAGCAGTTCTTC	CASSPGLSRDDEQFF
TRBV19	-	-	TRBJ2-3	TGTGCCAGTAGTTTTACCCGTCAGGGGTCTACTTTCACAGATACGCAGTATTTT	CASSFTRQGSTFTDTQYF
TRBV20-1	TRBD1	many	TRBJ2-7	TGCAGTGCTAGAGAATCCCCAGGGGGTACCTACGAGCAGTACTTC	CSARESPGGTYEQYF
TRBV3-1	TRBD2	-	TRBJ2-1	TGTGCCAGCAGCCCTTGGACTAGCGGGACCTCCTACAATGAGCAGTTCTTC	CASSPWTSGTSYNEQFF
TRBV2	-	many	TRBJ2-2	TGTGCCAGCAGGAGACAGGATAGGTACACCGGGGAGCTGTTTTTT	CASRRQDRYTGELFF
TRBV20-1	-	-	TRBJ1-2	TGCAGTGCTAAGACGGGAATTGAGGGCTACACCTTC	CSAKTGIEGYTF
TRBV9	-	-	TRBJ2-7	TGTGCCAGCGGGCCGGGGGCCTACGAGCAGTACTTC	CASGPGAYEQYF
TRBV20-1	TRBD1	-	TRBJ1-3	TGCAGTGCTAGGGACAGGGGAGGATCTGGAAACACCATGTATTTT	CSARDRGGSGNTMYF
TRBV15	TRBD2	many	TRBJ2-1	TGTGCCACCAGCAGAGATGTCTCTAGCGGACTCTCCTACAATGAGCAGTTCTTC	CATSRDVSSGLSYNEQFF
TRBV12-3/TRBV12-4	-	many	TRBJ1-1	TGTGCCAGCGGTGTTTTGGGCATGAGCACTGAAGCTTTCTTT	CASGVLGMSTEAFF
TRBV5-1	-	many	TRBJ2-1	TGCGCCAGCAGACCGGGACACACCTACAATGAGCAGTTCTTC	CASRPGHTYNEQFF
TRBV4-1	-	-	TRBJ1-4	TGCGCCAGCAGCCAAGATCCCTCGGGGGGCGCAAGGGAAAAACTGTTTTTT	CASSQDPSGGAREKLFF
TRBV10-3	TRBD1	few	TRBJ1-2	TGTGCCATCAGTGAGGGCAGGACAGGGGTGGCTGGCTACACCTTC	CAISEGRTGVAGYTF
TRBV7-9	-	many	TRBJ2-3	TGTGCCAGCAGCACCGACGGCACAGATACGCAGTATTTT	CASSTDGTDTQYF
TRBV27	TRBD2	few	TRBJ2-3	TGTGCCAGCAGTTTATTACGGCTAGCGGGAGCCACAGATACGCAGTATTTT	CASSLLRLAGATDTQYF
TRBV6-1	-	many	TRBJ1-5	TGTGCCAGCAGTGTTCGGGACAATCAGCCCCAGCATTTT	CASSVRDNQPQHF
TRBV28	TRBD1	many	TRBJ2-1	TGTGCCAGCAGTCCATGGGGACAGGGGGAAGGCAATGAGCAGTTCTTC	CASSPWGQGEGNEQFF
TRBV4-1	-	-	TRBJ2-7	TGCGCCAGCAGCCAAGGTCCGGGCGGGTACTCCTACGAGCAGTACTTC	CASSQGPGGYSYEQYF
TRBV19	-	few	TRBJ1-2	TGTGCCAGTAGTATTTCTTACGGAGGATATGGCTACACCTTC	CASSISYGGYGYTF
TRBV6-1	TRBD2	-	TRBJ2-1	TGTGCCAGCAGGACTAGCGCTAGCTCCTACAATGAGCAGTTCTTC	CASRTSASSYNEQFF
TRBV12-3/TRBV12-4	-	many	TRBJ1-4	TGTGCCAGCAGTCTCGGTGATCTTAATGAAAAACTGTTTTTT	CASSLGDLNEKLFF
TRBV9	-	many	TRBJ2-7	TGTGCCAGCAGCGTAGACGGGGCAACCTACGAGCAGTACTTC	CASSVDGATYEQYF
TRBV5-1	-	many	TRBJ2-7	TGCGCCAGCAGCTTGGGTCCAAAGCACTACGAGCAGTACTTC	CASSLGPKHYEQYF
TRBV5-1	TRBD2	-	TRBJ2-3	TGCGCCAGCTACCAAAGCGGGGCCTTGGCAGATACGCAGTATTTT	CASYQSGALADTQYF
TRBV2	-	many	TRBJ2-1	TGTGCCAGCAGGGGGGCCAACAATGAGCAGTTCTTC	CASRGANNEQFF
TRBV10-3	TRBD2	few	TRBJ2-1	TGTGCCACCTGCTCGGGAGGGCCTAGAAATGAGCAGTTCTTC	CATCSGGPRNEQFF
TRBV12-3/TRBV12-4	-	many	TRBJ1-6	TGTGCCAGCAGTTCACAGGGAACCGATTCACCCCTCCACTTT	CASSSQGTDSPLHF
TRBV24-1	-	-	TRBJ2-1	TGTGCCACCAGTGGTTCCCGGACACTGCCCACTGAGCAGTTCTTC	CATSGSRTLPTEQFF
TRBV4-3	TRBD1	-	TRBJ1-5	TGCGCCAGCAGCCAAGATAAAGGACAGGGCCCCAGAACCCAGCATTTT	CASSQDKGQGPRTQHF
TRBV14	TRBD2	many	TRBJ2-5	TGTGCCAGCAGCCAAGATCCGCGACCTAGCGGGGAGACCCAGTACTTC	CASSQDPRPSGETQYF
TRBV12-3/TRBV12-4	-	many	TRBJ1-5	TGTGCCAGCACCAACGGGGCCCAGGGTGGCAATCAGCCCCAGCATTTT	CASTNGAQGGNQPQHF
TRBV11-2	-	many	TRBJ2-1	TGTGCCAGCAGCTTATACTCGGAGCTAGCGACCTACAATGAGCAGTTCTTC	CASSLYSELATYNEQFF
TRBV11-2	-	many	TRBJ1-5	TGTGCCAGCAGCTTAAGAGGGCACGTCTTATATAGCAATCAGCCCCAGCATTTT	CASSLRGHVLYSNQPQHF
TRBV6-9	-	-	TRBJ2-1	TGTGCCAGCAGTTTAGATGGACTGAGGACCTACAATGAGCAGTTCTTC	CASSLDGLRTYNEQFF